Here is one T cell receptor (beta chain) with its context. TCRdb's copy holds only in-frame clones and misses some; the assay was immunoSEQ multiplex PCR. The sample carries roughly 150,000 clones, around 90% recorded once. The sample is drawn from a study of control samples from healthy donors and cancer patients. This CDR3 contains 18 residues. The V gene's germline CDR1 is SEHNR and CDR2 FQNEAQ (reference sequence). With V trimmed by 5 bases and J by 1 base, 9 bases remained unmatched. The clonotype originates from a woman aged 30 to 39 in good health. Sequenced: blood. The chain links TRBV7-9 to TRBJ2-6; 9 nucleotides match TRBD1. The CDR3 sequence: CASSARDRDISGANVLTF. The CDR3, as DNA: TGTGCCAGCAGCGCCCGGGACAGGGATATTTCTGGGGCCAACGTCCTGACTTTC.